The 2 T cell receptor beta chains in this list originate from one sample, sequenced in a study of CXCR3-negative and CXCR3-positive naive CD8 T cells. Libraries of TRB cDNA were made by 5' RACE and carried UMIs. Reanalyzing the 5' RACE reads, TCRdb keeps one entry per CDR3 protein, without DNA. The sample data list some 39,000 distinct CDR3 sequences. Material for sequencing was naive CXCR3- CD8+ T cells from blood. Subset noted: CD45RO-CCR7+CD27+CD95- naive CD8+ T cells lacking CXCR3 (TNR3-). The receptors originated from a human donor in good health. Some clones in this sample may be carry-over from other donors' samples.

The J gene is TRBJ2-3, the V gene TRBV20-1; absent DNA, TCRdb's TRBD1 call cannot be checked. Germline lookup yields CDR1 DFQATT and CDR2 SNEGSKA (reference sequence). This CDR3 has 16 residues. The CDR3 spells CSASPTDGVRTDTQYF.

This chain uses TRBV29-1 with TRBJ2-1; TCRdb indicates TRBD1, and absent DNA this call remains unverified. The CDR3 runs to 16 residues. CDR1 is SQVTM, CDR2 ANQGSEA, per germline. The CDR3 reads CSVEGGGQVPYNEQFF.